This T cell receptor (beta chain) was recorded in a study of blood T cell repertoires in COVID-19. The overall study: In each case, the material was cDNA or gDNA derived from T cells, B-cell-depleted T cells, or PBMCs.

The CDR3 has 15 residues. The germline gives CDR1 KGHSH, CDR2 LQKENI. V lost 6 bases and J lost 7, with 16 bases in between. Study members were between roughly 18 and 100 years old and lived in fewer than 30 US regions. Clones were read by immunoSEQ multiplex PCR, and TCRdb kept only the in-frame ones, dropping some. The table lists some 390,000 clones, approximately 90% of them singletons. The clonotype originates from a man aged 25-40 years who had recovered from COVID-19. The J gene is TRBJ1-6, the V gene TRBV18; D may be TRBD1 (5 bases). The sample comprised PBMCs or T cells enriched from blood (not recorded which). The CDR3 here is CASSRVGQANSPLHF. In nucleotides, the CDR3 is TGTGCCAGCTCCCGGGTCGGACAAGCCAATTCACCCCTCCACTTT.